The 5 T cell receptor beta chains below were found in one sample sequenced in a study of cytomegalovirus exposure and HLA in healthy donors. In the PCR, 60 Vbeta and 13 Jbeta primers were used. Clones were read by immunoSEQ multiplex PCR, and TCRdb kept only the in-frame ones, dropping some. This repertoire shows 120,000 to 150,000 clones, about 82% found once; its top ten account for approximately 3.6%. Sequenced: PBMCs. The origin of the receptors is a male donor in good health and CMV-seronegative.

The V call is TRBV7-9, the J call TRBJ2-3; 9 bases are a match to TRBD2. The CDR3 contains 18 residues. CDR1 and CDR2 (germline): SEHNR, FQNEAQ (reference sequence). V lost 1 base to trimming and J lost 0 bases; unmatched junction nucleotides: 8. Here the CDR3 DNA reads TGTGCCAGCAGCTTAGGGCTCGGCGGGAGGGCCAGCACAGATACGCAGTATTTT. Protein: CASSLGLGGRASTDTQYF.

This clone was counted once. V usage is TRBV7-2 and J usage is TRBJ2-5; perhaps TRBD1 as D (5 bases). Germline V gene data show CDR1 as SGHTA and CDR2 as FQGNSA. V was shortened by 3 bases and J by 5 bases, with 19 bases between the two germline ends. The CDR3 extends over 16 amino acids. For the CDR3, the DNA is TGTGCCAGCAGCTTTGGGGCGACTCGATTGGTCGAGACCCAGTACTTC. Its translation is CASSFGATRLVETQYF.

This sequence joins TRBV27 and TRBJ1-2; TRBD1 aligns across 10 bases. With V trimmed by 5 bases and J by 7 bases, 10 bases remained unmatched. The germline V gene encodes CDR1 MNHEY and CDR2 SMNVEV (reference sequence). CDR3 size: 15 residues. The DNA for the CDR3 is TGTGCCAGCAGTGGAACCGGGACAGGGGTTCTTGGCTACACCTTC. This codes for CASSGTGTGVLGYTF.

This rearrangement joins TRBV9 to TRBJ2-3, with D perhaps TRBD2 (6 bases). Germline CDR1 SGDLS, CDR2 YYNGEE. There are 15 residues in the CDR3. The V and J ends lost 2 bases and 2 bases respectively, with 12 bases between them. The CDR3 is CASSVNSGYTDTQYF. Here the CDR3 DNA reads TGTGCCAGCAGCGTCAATAGCGGTTACACAGATACGCAGTATTTT.

This clone has only one observation. Written as DNA, the CDR3 is TGTGCCAGCAGCTTGAGTAGCGGAGGTAACCAAGAGACCCAGTACTTC. Its translation is CASSLSSGGNQETQYF. This chain connects TRBV7-7 to TRBJ2-5, with D perhaps matching TRBD2 (6 bases). The ends were cut back, 3 bases at V and 0 bases at J, with 14 bases in the middle. This CDR3 spans 16 amino acids. CDR1 SSHAT and CDR2 FNYEAQ come from the germline V gene (reference sequence).